In this sample, the clone carrying this T cell receptor (beta chain) turned up many times. Its target is not known. This record comes from a study of Graves' ophthalmopathy and Graves' hyperthyroidism. Transcripts of RNA were the source for amplifying TCR beta CDR3 regions. The first round was an RT-PCR with HTBI primers, and the second round was a multiplex PCR. TCRdb used MiXCR to reprocess the multiplex PCR reads, holding one entry per CDR3 protein. Of about 370,000 distinct CDR3 sequences detected, about 17% appear once; the ten largest clones hold 1.6%. For donors with ophthalmopathy, the disease showed moderate-to-severe activity, reached CAS ≥3 and NOSPECS ≥4, and had lasted under 3 months. The germline V gene has CDR1 SGHRS and CDR2 YFSETQ. Trimming stripped 0 bases from V and 8 bases from J, with 14 bases between. The CDR3 consists of 14 residues. Study-level points and caveats: Most clonotypes expanded in thyroid above 0.001 frequency were present in blood too. Ophthalmopathy versus stable hyperthyroidism: 13-signature model gave 87.88% sensitivity, 70% to 83% specificity.

Sequencing used peripheral blood. The genes are TRBV5-1 and TRBJ1-2; D remains unclear. The TCR sequence derives from a woman aged 18-29 years with Graves' ophthalmopathy. CDR3 residues: CASSLVTAEGGYTF. As DNA, the CDR3 is TGCGCCAGCAGCTTGGTGACCGCGGAAGGGGGCTACACCTTC.